This T cell receptor (beta chain) comes out of a study of pediatric ulcerative colitis. Study observations and caveats: Rectal pinch biopsies may have included blood-derived T cells, especially in patients with overt colitis. Blood-rectal clonal overlap within each person was significantly higher in ulcerative colitis patients than controls.

Each sample received Survey-level depth of up to 500,000 reads. This table comes from immunoSEQ multiplex PCR, and its TCRdb copy is limited to in-frame clones, with some not included. The profile shows about 17,000 clones, just under 75% of them singletons. This CDR3 has 15 residues. Germline V gene lookup returns CDR1 SEHNR and CDR2 FQNEAQ (reference sequence). The germline V and J ends were trimmed by 5 bases and 2 bases, with 15 bases remaining between them. This clone has more than one count but fewer than ten. Its antigen is currently unknown. The rectum was sampled with one to two pinch biopsies at colonoscopy.

The chain links TRBV7-9 to TRBJ1-2; D call uncertain. This clonotype was sampled from a girl aged 10 to 17 with moderate ulcerative colitis. Source material: gut tissue. CDR3: CASSLFSEANYGYTF. As DNA, the CDR3 is TGTGCCAGCAGCCTCTTTTCGGAGGCAAACTATGGCTACACCTTC.